These 17 T cell receptor beta chains originate from one sample sequenced in a study of post-analysis software for immune sequencing data. The study's findings and limits: In patients, about 5 TRBV segments were more frequent than in controls, with TRBV5-6, TRBV5-1 and TRBV20-1 among them.

No antigen is known for these receptors. Presence of unique molecular identifiers characterized the TCR beta cDNA libraries. TCRdb re-called the PCR reads with MiXCR, one entry per CDR3 protein. The repertoire has more than 500,000 distinct CDR3 sequences, approximately 34% of them found once; the top ten carry around 6.1%. Sequenced: blood. Receptor source: a girl aged 2 to 17 with multiple sclerosis.

V and J are TRBV20-1 and TRBJ1-6, with D possibly matching TRBD1 (6 bases). CDR1 and CDR2 (germline): DFQATT, SNEGSKA (reference sequence). This CDR3 spans 16 amino acids. Trimming removed 3 bases at V and 6 bases at J, with 18 bases between. CDR3 residues: CSARPTGTNFNSPLHF. CDR3 DNA sequence: TGCAGTGCTAGGCCAACAGGGACTAATTTTAATTCACCCCTCCACTTT.

About this clonotype: Its ends do not fully match the called genes, so a read error is possible. The chain has TRBV7-2 and TRBJ1-5; D is possibly TRBD1 (5 bases). The CDR3 length is 15 residues. Germline-derived CDR1 and CDR2 are SGHTA and FQGNSA. CDR3 loop: CVSSLDRGGNQPQHF. The CDR3, as DNA: TGTGTCAGCAGCTTAGATAGGGGTGGCAATCAGCCCCAGCATTTT.

This rearrangement joins TRBV5-5 to TRBJ2-1; D could derive from TRBD1 or TRBD2 (5 bases each). V lost 3 bases and J 4 bases, leaving 11 bases between the germline ends. The CDR3 has 14 residues. Germline values: CDR1 SGHKS, CDR2 YYEKEE (reference sequence). In DNA form, the CDR3 reads TGTGCCAGCAGCTGGGGGAGAGCGTACAATGAGCAGTTCTTC. As protein: CASSWGRAYNEQFF.

This clonotype has more than one count but fewer than ten. The V call is TRBV5-8, the J call TRBJ1-1; D ambiguous. CDR1 SGHTS and CDR2 YDEGEE come from the germline V gene. V was shortened by 6 bases and J by 1 base, with 13 bases between the two germline ends. This CDR3 is 14 amino acids long. CDR3 bases: TGTGCCAGCACCTCCCGGCGGGGGAACACTGAAGCTTTCTTT. This encodes CASTSRRGNTEAFF.

This clonotype appeared once. Germline and junction disagree at one end, which may indicate a read error. The chain combines TRBV20-1 with TRBJ2-6, with 10 bases that match TRBD2. Germline CDR1 DFQATT, CDR2 SNEGSKA (reference sequence). The CDR3 totals 18 residues. The CDR3 reads CSADPPSGSPSGADVLTF. The CDR3 coding sequence is TGCAGTGCTGACCCTCCTAGCGGGAGTCCCTCTGGGGCCGACGTCCTGACTTTC.

This clonotype was seen a few times. This chain connects TRBV14 to TRBJ1-2; D may be TRBD1 (5 bases). The CDR3 consists of 16 residues. Germline V gene lookup returns CDR1 SGHDN and CDR2 FVKESK. V was pared by 4 bases and J by 0 bases, with 15 bases between. CDR3 amino acids: CASSPNWTPTNYGYTF. CDR3 DNA sequence: TGTGCCAGCAGCCCTAATTGGACACCAACTAACTATGGCTACACCTTC.

The rearrangement links TRBV12-3 or TRBV12-4 to TRBJ1-2; no definite D call. V was cut by 4 bases and J by 4 bases, with 10 bases left in between. The CDR3 has 13 residues. CDR3 in amino acids: CASSSRAAYGYTF. DNA for the CDR3: TGTGCCAGCAGTTCAAGGGCGGCCTATGGCTACACCTTC.

The genes are TRBV27 and TRBJ1-6; D gene uncertain. The CDR3 contains 14 residues. Germline V CDR1 and CDR2: MNHEY, SMNVEV (reference sequence). Trimming took 7 bases from V and 7 from J, leaving 14 bases between them. CDR3 residues: CASTTTGKNSPLHF. CDR3 nucleotide sequence: TGTGCCAGCACCACGACGGGAAAGAATTCACCCCTCCACTTT.

This clonotype was seen more than once but under ten times. The rearrangement links TRBV5-5 to TRBJ1-6; D is undetermined. There are 15 residues in the CDR3. Trimming removed 4 bases at V and 4 bases at J, with 12 bases between. Germline V gene lookup returns CDR1 SGHKS and CDR2 YYEKEE (reference sequence). As DNA, the CDR3 is TGTGCCAGCAGCCTAGGACGGAAATATAATTCACCCCTCCACTTT. Its protein is CASSLGRKYNSPLHF.

This clonotype has a count of ten or more. The chain combines TRBV7-6 with TRBJ2-7, with 7 bases fitting TRBD1. Germline-derived CDR1 and CDR2 are SGHVS and FNYEAQ. This CDR3 region has 17 residues. Trimming at V came to 5 bases and at J to 0 bases, leaving 13 bases not matched to a gene. CDR3 in amino acids: CASSRAGTAAPSYEQYF. CDR3 DNA sequence: TGTGCCAGCAGCCGAGCAGGGACAGCAGCCCCCTCCTACGAGCAGTACTTC.

The gene calls are TRBV5-1 and TRBJ2-4; a weak D match, TRBD1 (5 bases). CDR1 and CDR2 from the germline V gene are SGHRS and YFSETQ. The CDR3 is made up of 13 amino acids. Trimming took off 2 bases at V and 5 bases at J, with 8 bases between the two ends. Here the CDR3 DNA reads TGCGCCAGCAGCTTCACAGGCCAAAACATTCAGTACTTC. Protein sequence: CASSFTGQNIQYF.

The chain employs TRBV7-9 and TRBJ2-7; 7 nucleotides align to TRBD2. The DNA end favors TRBJ2-5, so the J call may be wrong. The CDR3 contains 15 residues. Germline V gene sequence: CDR1 SEHNR, CDR2 FQNEAQ (reference sequence). The CDR3 loop is CASSLEASGQETQYF. CDR3 DNA: TGTGCCAGCAGCTTAGAGGCTAGCGGTCAAGAGACCCAGTACTTC.

The chain is built from TRBV27 and TRBJ2-5, with 10 bases matching TRBD2. Trimming at V came to 8 bases and at J to 5 bases, leaving 11 bases not matched to a gene. This CDR3 is built from 15 residues. Germline CDR1 MNHEY, CDR2 SMNVEV (reference sequence). The CDR3 here is CASHVSGGALETQYF. In DNA, the CDR3 is TGTGCCAGCCATGTAAGCGGGGGGGCCTTGGAGACCCAGTACTTC.

This clonotype has a handful of counts. This chain connects TRBV13 to TRBJ1-2; D not resolved. CDR1 PRHDT and CDR2 FYEKMQ come from the germline V gene (reference sequence). The germline V and J ends were trimmed by 1 base and 8 bases, with 17 bases remaining between them. This CDR3 is 15 amino acids long. The CDR3 loop is CASSLAEYPNGGYTF. The CDR3 bases are TGTGCCAGCAGCTTAGCTGAGTATCCGAACGGAGGCTACACCTTC.

This clonotype was recorded a few times. The chain has TRBV12-3 or TRBV12-4 and TRBJ1-2; 11 positions match TRBD1. V shed 5 bases and J 0 bases; nucleotides not matched to a gene: 8. The CDR3 loop spans 17 amino acids. Written as DNA, the CDR3 is TGTGCCAGCAGTCCGCCGGGACAGGGGGGCGCTAACTATGGCTACACCTTC. Protein product: CASSPPGQGGANYGYTF.

V usage is TRBV6-2 or TRBV6-3 and J usage is TRBJ2-5; the D is unclear. Germline CDR1 MNHEY, CDR2 SVGEGT. Trimming took off 3 bases at V and 3 bases at J, with 5 bases between the two ends. This CDR3 spans 12 amino acids. CDR3 region: CASSYFKETQYF. CDR3 nucleotides: TGTGCCAGCAGTTATTTCAAAGAGACCCAGTACTTC.

The V call is TRBV20-1, the J call TRBJ1-1; tentative D call: TRBD1 (6 bases). V gave up 2 bases and J gave up 4 bases, with 14 bases separating them. Germline V CDR1 and CDR2: DFQATT, SNEGSKA (reference sequence). The CDR3 has 14 residues. This chain's CDR3 is CSARKGGGTTEAFF. The CDR3 coding sequence is TGCAGTGCTAGAAAAGGGGGGGGCACCACTGAAGCTTTCTTT.